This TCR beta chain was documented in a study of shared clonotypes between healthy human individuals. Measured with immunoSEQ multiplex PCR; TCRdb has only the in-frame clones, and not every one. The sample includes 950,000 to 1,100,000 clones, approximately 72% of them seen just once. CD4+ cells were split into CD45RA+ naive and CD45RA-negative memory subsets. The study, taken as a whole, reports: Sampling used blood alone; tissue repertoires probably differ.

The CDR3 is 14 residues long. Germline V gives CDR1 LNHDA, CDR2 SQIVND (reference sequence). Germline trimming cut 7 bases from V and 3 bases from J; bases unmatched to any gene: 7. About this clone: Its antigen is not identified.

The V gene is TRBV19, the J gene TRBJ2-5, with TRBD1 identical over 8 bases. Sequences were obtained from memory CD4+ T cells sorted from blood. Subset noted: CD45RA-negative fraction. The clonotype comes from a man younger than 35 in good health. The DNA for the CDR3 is TGTGCCAGTAAGGCCAGGGGGCGCGAAGAGACCCAGTACTTC. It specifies CASKARGREETQYF. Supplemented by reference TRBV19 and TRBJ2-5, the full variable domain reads DGGITQSPKYLFRKEGQNVTLSCEQNLNHDAMYWYRQDPGQGLRLIYYSQIVNDFQKGDIAEGYSVSREKKESFPLTVTSAQKNPTAFYLCASKARGREETQYFGPGTRLLVL.